This T cell receptor beta chain was sequenced in a study of T cell repertoires in ileal Crohn's disease. Study outcomes and limitations: Clonal expansions were more frequent in active smokers than non-smokers at surgery.

The CDR3 runs to 14 residues. J was trimmed by 3 bases and V by 4 bases; bases with no gene match: 2. In germline, CDR1 is SGHNT, CDR2 YYREEE (reference sequence). Lamina propria lymphocytes from surgical specimens were isolated on a density gradient before sorting. As concerns this clone: No antigen is known for it.

Only in-frame clones appear in the TCRdb table, and some are missing; sequencing was by immunoSEQ multiplex PCR. The repertoire has approximately 5,700 clones, around 87% of them found once; the top ten carry around 0.83%. The chain couples TRBV5-4 to TRBJ2-3; 10 bases fit TRBD1. Sequencing used CD4+ T cells from ileum. This TCR came from an adult with Crohn's disease. Some clones in this sample may be carry-over from other donors' samples. CDR3 nucleotide sequence: TGTGCCAGCAGCATGGGACAGGGGACAGATACGCAGTATTTT. This translates into CASSMGQGTDTQYF.